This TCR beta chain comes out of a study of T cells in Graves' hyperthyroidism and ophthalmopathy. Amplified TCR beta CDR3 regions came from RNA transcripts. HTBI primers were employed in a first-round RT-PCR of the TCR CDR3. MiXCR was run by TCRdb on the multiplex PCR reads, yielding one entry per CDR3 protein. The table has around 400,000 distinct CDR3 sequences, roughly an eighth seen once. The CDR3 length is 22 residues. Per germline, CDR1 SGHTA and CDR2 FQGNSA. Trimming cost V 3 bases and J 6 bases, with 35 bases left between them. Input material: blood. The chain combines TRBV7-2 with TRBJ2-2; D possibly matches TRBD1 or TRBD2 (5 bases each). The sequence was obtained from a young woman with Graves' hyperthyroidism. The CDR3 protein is CASSFGKLGRPSGPTEAGELFF. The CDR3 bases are TGTGCCAGCAGCTTCGGTAAATTGGGACGGCCTTCGGGACCGACCGAGGCCGGGGAGCTGTTTTTT.